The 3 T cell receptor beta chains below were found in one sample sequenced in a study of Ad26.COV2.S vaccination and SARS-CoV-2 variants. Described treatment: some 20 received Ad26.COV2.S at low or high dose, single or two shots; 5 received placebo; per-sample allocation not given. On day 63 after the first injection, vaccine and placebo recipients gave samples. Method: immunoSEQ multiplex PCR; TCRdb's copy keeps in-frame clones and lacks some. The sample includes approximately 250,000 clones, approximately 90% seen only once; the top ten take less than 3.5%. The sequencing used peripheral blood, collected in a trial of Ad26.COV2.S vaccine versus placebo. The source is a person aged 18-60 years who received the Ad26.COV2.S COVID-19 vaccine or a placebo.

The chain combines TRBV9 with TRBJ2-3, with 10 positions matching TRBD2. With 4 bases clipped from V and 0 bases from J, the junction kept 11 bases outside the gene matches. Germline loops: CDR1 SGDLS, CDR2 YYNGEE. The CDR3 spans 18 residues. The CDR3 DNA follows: TGTGCCAGCAGCCCTCGTATTAGCGGGGGGATTAGCACAGATACGCAGTATTTT. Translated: CASSPRISGGISTDTQYF.

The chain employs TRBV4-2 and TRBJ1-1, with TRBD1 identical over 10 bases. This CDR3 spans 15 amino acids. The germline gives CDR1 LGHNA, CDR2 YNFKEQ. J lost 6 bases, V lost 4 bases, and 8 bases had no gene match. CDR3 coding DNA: TGTGCCAGCAGCCCCCTGGACAGGGGGATGTCTGAAGCTTTCTTT. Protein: CASSPLDRGMSEAFF.

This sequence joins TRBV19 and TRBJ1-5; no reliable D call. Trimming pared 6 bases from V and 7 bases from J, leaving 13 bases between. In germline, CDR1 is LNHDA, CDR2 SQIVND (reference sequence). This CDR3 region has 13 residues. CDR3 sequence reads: CASSQPWGQPQHF. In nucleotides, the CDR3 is TGTGCCAGTAGCCAGCCGTGGGGACAGCCCCAGCATTTT.